The clone carrying this T cell receptor beta chain was recorded only once. The target antigen is unknown. Deletions cut 5 bases from V and 6 bases from J, with 13 bases between. The CDR3 has 13 amino acids. Germline lookup yields CDR1 MNHEY and CDR2 SMNVEV (reference sequence). The data stem from a study of cytomegalovirus exposure and HLA in healthy donors. Findings and caveats of the study: TCR beta chain V- and J-gene trimming was linked, in a later analysis, to a missense variant in DCLRE1C. Later, an analysis found that common viral pathogens appeared to be linked with several of the most significant clusters. In a later analysis, at a false discovery rate of 0.05, approximately 15,000 TCR beta sequences matched HLA alleles.

The primer mix had 60 Vbeta and 13 Jbeta primers. Per the authors' pipeline: Later, an analysis found some 80 million unique TCR beta chains, and 10 million to 11 million of these were shared. Sequenced by immunoSEQ multiplex PCR; TCRdb stores in-frame clones only, minus some. V and J calls and clone size come straight from that table; D and trimming were deduced from the DNA. The sample shows some 100,000 clones, over 65% of them seen only once. Sequenced material: PBMCs. The rearrangement joins TRBV27 to TRBJ1-2; D perhaps matches TRBD1 (5 bases). The sequence derives from a female donor in good health and CMV-seronegative. The CDR3 DNA sequence: TGTGCCAGCAGTGCGGCAGGGTGGCATGGCTACACCTTC. Its protein product is CASSAAGWHGYTF.